A single sample gave rise to the 3 T cell receptor beta chains below, sequenced in a study of T cells in Graves' hyperthyroidism and ophthalmopathy. Amplification targeted TCR beta CDR3 regions from RNA transcripts. HTBI primers drove first-round RT-PCR of the TCR CDR3. TCRdb reprocessed the multiplex PCR reads via MiXCR and lists one record per CDR3 protein. The table records around 500,000 distinct CDR3 sequences, about 14% of them present only once. The specimen sequenced was blood. Source of these receptors: a woman in her forties with Graves' hyperthyroidism.

In its sample, this clonotype was seen many times. The V and J genes are TRBV20-1 and TRBJ1-1, with D possibly TRBD1 on 5 matching bases. The CDR3 length is 14 residues. The germline gives CDR1 DFQATT, CDR2 SNEGSKA (reference sequence). The ends were cut back, 4 bases at V and 4 bases at J, with 16 bases in the middle. CDR3 in amino acids: CSANSWQGGTEAFF. CDR3 bases: TGCAGTGCTAATTCTTGGCAGGGCGGCACTGAAGCTTTCTTT.

This clonotype has a count of ten or more. V usage is TRBV27 and J usage is TRBJ1-1; D gene ambiguous. The germline V gene encodes CDR1 MNHEY and CDR2 SMNVEV (reference sequence). The germline V and J ends were trimmed by 10 bases and 2 bases, with 14 bases remaining between them. The CDR3 runs 13 residues. Here the CDR3 DNA reads TGTGCCACCCCACACGCATCAAACACTGAAGCTTTCTTT. It translates to CATPHASNTEAFF.

This clonotype was seen ten or more times. The chain joins TRBV5-1 to TRBJ2-5, with D perhaps TRBD2 (6 bases). The CDR3 is 16 residues long. Germline V lookup: CDR1 SGHRS, CDR2 YFSETQ. V was pared by 2 bases and J by 5 bases, with 19 bases between. The CDR3 reads CASSFPMGRRGETQYF. DNA for the CDR3: TGCGCCAGCAGCTTTCCTATGGGACGCCGGGGGGAGACCCAGTACTTC.